A selection of T cell receptor beta chains follows, all from one sample in a study of T cells after yellow fever vaccination. TCRdb reprocessed the 5' RACE reads with MiXCR, giving one entry per CDR3 protein. Of some 550,000 distinct CDR3 sequences listed, approximately 21% were seen once; the top ten hold 14%. Sequenced material: PBMCs, taken 15 days after the yellow fever booster vaccination. These receptors all stem from a man aged 25-45 years who received the YFV17D yellow fever vaccine. Each CDR3 is given with its conserved first and last residue. Each record gives: clone size, CDR3 length, V gene, J gene, D gene, CDR3 protein, CDR3 DNA. A D gene is named only where the DNA matches it firmly. Rows may omit the clone size; those that give it use once, few, many or a size class.

abundance: -
len: 16
v_gene: TRBV12-3/TRBV12-4
j_gene: TRBJ2-1
d_gene: TRBD2
CDR3aa: CASSPRLAGLFNEQFF
CDR3nt: TGTGCCAGCAGTCCCCGACTAGCGGGGTTATTTAATGAGCAGTTCTTC

abundance: -
len: 14
v_gene: TRBV5-1
j_gene: TRBJ1-1
d_gene: -
CDR3aa: CASTLGGGNTEAFF
CDR3nt: TGCGCCAGCACCCTCGGTGGTGGGAACACTGAAGCTTTCTTT

abundance: few
len: 18
v_gene: TRBV6-5
j_gene: TRBJ2-5
d_gene: TRBD2
CDR3aa: CASSYSGRTSGIQETQYF
CDR3nt: TGTGCCAGCAGTTACTCCGGTCGGACTAGCGGGATCCAAGAGACCCAGTACTTC

abundance: -
len: 17
v_gene: TRBV6-2/TRBV6-3
j_gene: TRBJ2-7
d_gene: -
CDR3aa: CASSYSILSGRRNEQYF
CDR3nt: TGTGCCAGCAGTTACTCGATTCTGAGCGGCCGGAGGAACGAGCAGTACTTC

abundance: few
len: 18
v_gene: TRBV28
j_gene: TRBJ2-7
d_gene: TRBD2
CDR3aa: CASSPGGLAGGRGYEQYF
CDR3nt: TGTGCCAGCAGCCCTGGGGGACTAGCGGGAGGGAGGGGCTACGAGCAGTACTTC

abundance: few
len: 16
v_gene: TRBV28
j_gene: TRBJ2-7
d_gene: TRBD2
CDR3aa: CASSRGLAGTTYEQYF
CDR3nt: TGTGCCAGCAGTCGTGGACTAGCGGGAACGACATACGAGCAGTACTTC

abundance: few
len: 15
v_gene: TRBV7-8
j_gene: TRBJ2-1
d_gene: -
CDR3aa: CASSLGGGSRYEQFF
CDR3nt: TGTGCCAGCAGCTTGGGAGGAGGGAGTAGGTATGAGCAGTTCTTC

abundance: -
len: 15
v_gene: TRBV6-5
j_gene: TRBJ2-1
d_gene: -
CDR3aa: CASSYSMPSSGGLFF
CDR3nt: TGTGCCAGCAGTTACTCGATGCCTTCGTCAGGGGGGCTGTTCTTC

abundance: -
len: 15
v_gene: TRBV7-2
j_gene: TRBJ1-3
d_gene: TRBD1
CDR3aa: CASSYQQGGGNTIYF
CDR3nt: TGTGCCAGCAGCTATCAGCAGGGGGGAGGAAACACCATATATTTT

abundance: -
len: 14
v_gene: TRBV5-1
j_gene: TRBJ1-1
d_gene: -
CDR3aa: CASSLNVGDTEAFF
CDR3nt: TGCGCCAGCAGCTTAAATGTCGGGGACACTGAAGCTTTCTTT

abundance: -
len: 15
v_gene: TRBV11-2
j_gene: TRBJ1-4
d_gene: TRBD1
CDR3aa: CASSRTGATNEKLFF
CDR3nt: TGTGCCAGCAGCAGGACAGGGGCAACTAATGAAAAACTGTTTTTT

abundance: few
len: 13
v_gene: TRBV6-1
j_gene: TRBJ2-7
d_gene: TRBD1
CDR3aa: CASSQQGNYEQYF
CDR3nt: TGTGCCAGCAGTCAACAGGGGAACTACGAGCAGTACTTC

abundance: few
len: 13
v_gene: TRBV7-2
j_gene: TRBJ1-2
d_gene: -
CDR3aa: CASSLRQVYGYTF
CDR3nt: TGTGCCAGCAGCCTCCGTCAAGTCTATGGCTACACCTTC

abundance: few
len: 16
v_gene: TRBV5-1
j_gene: TRBJ1-6
d_gene: TRBD1
CDR3aa: CASSLRQGWNNSPLHF
CDR3nt: TGCGCCAGCAGCTTACGACAGGGGTGGAACAATTCACCCCTCCACTTT

abundance: -
len: 13
v_gene: TRBV20-1
j_gene: TRBJ1-5
d_gene: -
CDR3aa: CSASWGRGQPQHF
CDR3nt: TGCAGTGCTAGTTGGGGGAGAGGTCAGCCCCAGCATTTT

abundance: -
len: 19
v_gene: TRBV5-4
j_gene: TRBJ2-1
d_gene: TRBD1
CDR3aa: CASSFQVTSRDRVYNEQFF
CDR3nt: TGTGCCAGCAGCTTTCAAGTGACCAGCCGGGACAGGGTTTACAATGAGCAGTTCTTC

abundance: -
len: 14
v_gene: TRBV10-3
j_gene: TRBJ2-7
d_gene: TRBD2
CDR3aa: CAISEREGLYEQYF
CDR3nt: TGTGCCATCAGTGAGCGGGAGGGCCTGTACGAGCAGTACTTC

abundance: -
len: 14
v_gene: TRBV14
j_gene: TRBJ2-1
d_gene: -
CDR3aa: CASSQDSYGNEQFF
CDR3nt: TGTGCCAGCAGCCAAGATAGTTACGGCAATGAGCAGTTCTTC

abundance: -
len: 11
v_gene: TRBV29-1
j_gene: TRBJ2-7
d_gene: -
CDR3aa: CSVEDGTEQYF
CDR3nt: TGCAGCGTTGAAGATGGGACGGAGCAGTACTTC

abundance: -
len: 15
v_gene: TRBV5-6
j_gene: TRBJ2-3
d_gene: -
CDR3aa: CASSLVGRFTDTQYF
CDR3nt: TGTGCCAGCAGCTTGGTGGGCAGATTCACAGATACGCAGTATTTT

abundance: -
len: 14
v_gene: TRBV5-1
j_gene: TRBJ1-1
d_gene: TRBD1
CDR3aa: CASNRDRVNTEAFF
CDR3nt: TGCGCCAGCAACCGGGACAGGGTTAACACTGAAGCTTTCTTT

abundance: -
len: 16
v_gene: TRBV20-1
j_gene: TRBJ2-7
d_gene: -
CDR3aa: CCASAGSGTGSPEQYF
CDR3nt: TGCTGTGCTAGTGCCGGATCCGGTACGGGGTCCCCTGAGCAGTACTTC

abundance: -
len: 15
v_gene: TRBV6-1
j_gene: TRBJ2-3
d_gene: -
CDR3aa: CASIAPGSGPDTQYF
CDR3nt: TGTGCCAGCATCGCTCCCGGGAGTGGCCCAGATACGCAGTATTTT

abundance: -
len: 17
v_gene: TRBV7-2
j_gene: TRBJ2-5
d_gene: -
CDR3aa: CASSQTPSWRSQETQYF
CDR3nt: TGTGCCAGCAGCCAAACGCCCTCTTGGAGGTCCCAAGAGACCCAGTACTTC

abundance: -
len: 15
v_gene: TRBV20-1
j_gene: TRBJ2-3
d_gene: TRBD2
CDR3aa: CSARNSGRAVDTQYF
CDR3nt: TGCAGTGCTAGAAATAGCGGGAGGGCCGTTGATACGCAGTATTTT